The T cell receptor (beta chain) under discussion was sequenced for a study of T-cell memory formation after mild COVID-19. The study's findings and limits: Later expanders leaned CD4+, whereas day 15 to 85 contracting clones were balanced CD4/CD8.

TCRdb recomputed calls from the 5' RACE reads with MiXCR, one row per CDR3 protein. The top ten hold about 38% of the sample, which has about 120,000 distinct CDR3 sequences, 22% seen once. This clonotype was observed a few times. What it binds is unknown. CDR3 size: 16 residues. CDR1 SGHRS and CDR2 YFSETQ come from the germline V gene. Trimming cost V 4 bases and J 2 bases; bases outside gene matches: 3. The rearrangement joins TRBV5-1 to TRBJ2-6; 10 bases are a match to TRBD1. Sequencing was carried out using PBMCs or a T cell subset sorted from them (not recorded which). The sequence was obtained from a man younger than 30 who had mild COVID-19 (a few samples of this study predate the infection). Cell type and time point are not known. The CDR3 DNA reads as TGCGCCAGCAGCAAAGGGACAGGGGCTGGGGCCAACGTCCTGACTTTC. Encoded protein: CASSKGTGAGANVLTF.